The 3 T cell receptor beta chains reported below all come from one sample, sequenced in a study of graft-versus-host responses after intestinal transplantation. Their target antigens are unknown. TCRdb's copy holds only in-frame clones and misses some; the assay was immunoSEQ multiplex PCR. The table has over 55,000 clones, roughly 88% seen once. The specimen was unstimulated CD8+ T cells sorted from spleen or lymph node cells, collected before intestinal transplant. The receptors shown here come from a human donor who received an intestinal transplant.

CDR3 sequence (DNA): TGCGCCACCCGAGACAGTAGCAATCAGCCCCAGCATTTT. Protein: CATRDSSNQPQHF. The chain uses TRBV10-2 and TRBJ1-5; a weak D match, TRBD1 (5 bases). Trimming shortened V by 10 bases and J by 0 bases, and 10 bases separated the two germline ends. The CDR3 is 13 residues long. CDR1 WSHSY and CDR2 SAAADI come from the germline V gene.

This chain links TRBV11-2 with TRBJ2-7, with a possible D match to TRBD1 (6 bases). Trimming removed 5 bases from V and 2 bases from J, with 10 bases in between. Germline CDR1 and CDR2: SGHAT and FQNNGV. The CDR3 covers 13 residues. The CDR3 DNA reads TGTGCCAGCAGCCGGGACAAGCCCTACGAGCAGTACTTC. It codes for CASSRDKPYEQYF.

The chain uses TRBV5-1 and TRBJ2-2, with a weak D call TRBD1 (5 bases). The CDR3 has 14 residues. CDR1 and CDR2 (germline): SGHRS, YFSETQ. Trimming removed 3 bases at V and 2 bases at J, with 8 bases between. Here the CDR3 reads CASSWWTNTGELFF. The CDR3 DNA sequence: TGCGCCAGCAGCTGGTGGACAAACACCGGGGAGCTGTTTTTT.